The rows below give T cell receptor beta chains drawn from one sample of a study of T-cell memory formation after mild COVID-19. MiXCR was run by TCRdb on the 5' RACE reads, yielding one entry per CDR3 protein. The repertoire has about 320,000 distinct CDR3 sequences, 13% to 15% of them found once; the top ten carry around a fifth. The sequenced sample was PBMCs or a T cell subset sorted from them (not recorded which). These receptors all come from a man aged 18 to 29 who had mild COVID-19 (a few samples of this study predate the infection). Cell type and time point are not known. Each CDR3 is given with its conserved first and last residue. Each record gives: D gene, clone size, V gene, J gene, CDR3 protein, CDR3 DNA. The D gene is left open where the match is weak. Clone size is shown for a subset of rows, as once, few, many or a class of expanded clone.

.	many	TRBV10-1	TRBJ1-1	CASSESSAPGAFF	TGCGCCAGCAGTGAGTCCTCGGCACCTGGGGCTTTCTTT
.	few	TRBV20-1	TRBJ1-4	CSARESNTTTNEKLFF	TGCAGTGCTAGAGAATCTAACACAACAACTAATGAAAAACTGTTTTTT
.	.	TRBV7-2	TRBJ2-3	CASSPMFGDTQYF	TGTGCCAGCAGCCCCATGTTTGGAGATACGCAGTATTTT
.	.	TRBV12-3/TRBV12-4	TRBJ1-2	CASSLRLNYGYTF	TGTGCCAGCAGTCTACGACTTAACTATGGCTACACCTTC
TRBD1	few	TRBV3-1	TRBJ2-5	CASSQWTGTQETQYF	TGTGCCAGCAGCCAATGGACAGGTACCCAAGAGACCCAGTACTTC
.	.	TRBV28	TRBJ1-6	CASWVAGESPLHF	TGTGCCAGCTGGGTGGCAGGCGAATCACCCCTCCACTTT
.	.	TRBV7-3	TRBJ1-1	CASSTTGTPGTEAFF	TGTGCCAGCAGCACAACCGGGACACCGGGCACTGAAGCTTTCTTT
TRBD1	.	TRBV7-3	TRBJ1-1	CASSPGQDSEAFF	TGTGCCAGCAGCCCGGGACAGGACAGTGAAGCTTTCTTT
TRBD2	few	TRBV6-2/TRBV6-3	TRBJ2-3	CASSYVGAGGYTDTQYF	TGTGCCAGCAGTTACGTCGGAGCGGGGGGGTACACAGATACGCAGTATTTT
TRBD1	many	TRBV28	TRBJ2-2	CASRPGTVTTGELFF	TGTGCCAGCAGGCCCGGGACAGTAACCACCGGGGAGCTGTTTTTT
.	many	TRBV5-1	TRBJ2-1	CASSLEQEQFF	TGCGCCAGCAGCTTGGAACAGGAGCAGTTCTTC
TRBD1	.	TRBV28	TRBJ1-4	CASARGGGEEKLFF	TGTGCCAGCGCAAGGGGAGGGGGCGAGGAAAAACTGTTTTTT
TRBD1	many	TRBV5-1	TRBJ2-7	CASSIRTGESEQYF	TGCGCCAGCAGTATCCGGACAGGGGAGTCCGAGCAGTACTTC
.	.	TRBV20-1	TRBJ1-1	CSVDARGSNTEAFF	TGCAGTGTAGATGCCAGGGGCTCCAACACTGAAGCTTTCTTT
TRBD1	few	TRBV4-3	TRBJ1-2	CASSQDRDRRGYTF	TGCGCCAGCAGCCAAGACAGGGACAGGAGGGGCTACACCTTC